These 9 T cell receptor beta chains were sequenced from one sample in a study of blood T cell repertoires in COVID-19. Repertoires were generated with immunoSEQ multiplex PCR, while TCRdb's copy carries only in-frame clones and drops some. The sample consists of approximately 320,000 clones, about 88% of them appearing once. Material for sequencing was PBMCs or T cells enriched from blood (not recorded which). The receptors were gathered from a man in his sixties who had recovered from COVID-19.

The rearrangement links TRBV7-9 to TRBJ2-7; D is unclear. Germline values: CDR1 SEHNR, CDR2 FQNEAQ (reference sequence). There are 13 residues in the CDR3. V was trimmed by 4 bases and J by 0 bases, leaving 7 bases between them. CDR3 sequence (DNA): TGTGCCAGCAGCTCCTCTAGCTCCTACGAGCAGTACTTC. As protein: CASSSSSSYEQYF.

This chain joins TRBV2 and TRBJ2-5; D is perhaps TRBD2 (5 bases). Trimming removed 6 bases from V and 5 bases from J, with 10 bases in between. The CDR3 contains 12 residues. Germline lookup yields CDR1 SNHLY and CDR2 FYNNEI. This chain's CDR3 is CASSPSGETQYF. CDR3 in DNA: TGTGCCAGCAGCCCGTCGGGGGAGACCCAGTACTTC.

The rearrangement joins TRBV27 to TRBJ2-1, with D possibly being TRBD1 (6 bases). The V end lost 0 bases, the J end lost 0 bases, and 15 bases lay between the germline ends. Per germline, CDR1 MNHEY and CDR2 SMNVEV (reference sequence). There are 18 residues in the CDR3. The CDR3 here is CASSLSRPGQSSYNEQFF. CDR3 DNA: TGTGCCAGCAGTTTATCGAGACCGGGACAAAGCTCCTACAATGAGCAGTTCTTC.

In this sample, this clone turned up a few times. J is TRBJ2-7 and V is TRBV7-6; perhaps TRBD1 as D (6 bases). The CDR3 totals 12 residues. The V end lost 2 bases, the J end lost 4 bases, and 6 bases lay between the germline ends. The germline V gene encodes CDR1 SGHVS and CDR2 FNYEAQ. The CDR3 reads CASSLQGYEQYF. CDR3 coding DNA: TGTGCCAGCAGCTTACAGGGGTACGAGCAGTACTTC.

This chain connects TRBV5-1 to TRBJ2-5; possibly TRBD2 for D (6 bases). The germline CDR1 and CDR2 sequences are SGHRS and YFSETQ. Trimming pared 4 bases from V and 1 base from J, leaving 17 bases between. The CDR3 runs to 16 residues. In nucleotides, the CDR3 is TGCGCCAGCAGCCCCGGAGGGACTCCGTTCCAAGAGACCCAGTACTTC. The encoded protein is CASSPGGTPFQETQYF. The variable domain in full, with the rest retrieved from reference TRBV5-1 and TRBJ2-5, is KAGVTQTPRYLIKTRGQQVTLSCSPISGHRSVSWYQQTPGQGLQFLFEYFSETQRNKGNFPGRFSGRQFSNSRSEMNVSTLELGDSALYLCASSPGGTPFQETQYFGPGTRLLVL.

J is TRBJ2-2 and V is TRBV6-2 or TRBV6-3; TRBD2 matches at 10 bases. From germline, CDR1 is MNHEY and CDR2 SVGEGT. The V gene end was trimmed by 0 bases and the J gene end by 4 bases; junction bases not matched to a gene: 8. The length of the CDR3 is 18 residues. The CDR3, as DNA: TGTGCCAGCAGTTACTCCCCTGCACTAGCGGGGTTCACCGGGGAGCTGTTTTTT. This encodes CASSYSPALAGFTGELFF.

The V call is TRBV5-1, the J call TRBJ2-5, with a weak D call TRBD1 (6 bases). The CDR3 contains 13 residues. CDR1 and CDR2 (germline): SGHRS, YFSETQ. Trimming shortened V by 9 bases and J by 4 bases, and 16 bases separated the two germline ends. The CDR3 region is CATSMGAGETQYF. The DNA for the CDR3 is TGCGCCACCTCGATGGGGGCCGGAGAGACCCAGTACTTC.

This chain connects TRBV5-1 to TRBJ2-1; D remains unclear. V was shortened by 0 bases and J by 0 bases, with 7 bases between the two germline ends. Germline CDR1 SGHRS, CDR2 YFSETQ. The CDR3 sequence is 15 residues long. The DNA for the CDR3 is TGCGCCAGCAGCTTGGAAGTCTACTCCTACAATGAGCAGTTCTTC. Translation: CASSLEVYSYNEQFF.

V is TRBV28 and J is TRBJ1-2, with 8 bases aligning to TRBD1. The germline gives CDR1 MDHEN, CDR2 SYDVKM. The V and J ends lost 6 bases and 4 bases, in that order; junction bases with no gene match: 4. The CDR3 is made up of 13 amino acids. The DNA of the CDR3 is TGTGCCAGCAGACCAACAGGGGGCTATGGCTACACCTTC. Translating it yields CASRPTGGYGYTF.